This TCR beta chain was documented in a study of CXCR3-negative and CXCR3-positive naive CD8 T cells. CDR3 length equals 14 residues. Germline V CDR1 and CDR2: LGHNA, YSLEER. Study-wide points: Unlike memory cells, which differed, naive CXCR3-negative and CXCR3-positive cells had similar TRBV-TRBJ usage. When CXCR3-positive naive cells were set against CXCR3-negative naive cells, the former had more hydrophobic TRB CDR3s.

As for this clonotype: Its antigen is unknown.

Among CD8+ T cells, naive ones were CD45RO-CCR7+CD27+CD95-. Preparation of TRB cDNA libraries relied on 5' RACE carrying UMI labels. Reanalyzing the 5' RACE reads, TCRdb keeps one entry per CDR3 protein, without DNA. The sample has some 130,000 distinct CDR3 sequences. The receptor was isolated from a human donor in good health. Some clones in this sample may be carry-over from other donors' samples. The V and J genes are TRBV4-3 and TRBJ2-7; TCRdb's D call, TRBD1, is unchecked because there is no DNA. Sequencing was performed on naive CXCR3- CD8+ T cells from blood. Subset given: CD45RO-CCR7+CD27+CD95- naive CD8+ T cells lacking CXCR3 (TNR3-). CDR3 sequence: CASSQPGQTYEQYF.